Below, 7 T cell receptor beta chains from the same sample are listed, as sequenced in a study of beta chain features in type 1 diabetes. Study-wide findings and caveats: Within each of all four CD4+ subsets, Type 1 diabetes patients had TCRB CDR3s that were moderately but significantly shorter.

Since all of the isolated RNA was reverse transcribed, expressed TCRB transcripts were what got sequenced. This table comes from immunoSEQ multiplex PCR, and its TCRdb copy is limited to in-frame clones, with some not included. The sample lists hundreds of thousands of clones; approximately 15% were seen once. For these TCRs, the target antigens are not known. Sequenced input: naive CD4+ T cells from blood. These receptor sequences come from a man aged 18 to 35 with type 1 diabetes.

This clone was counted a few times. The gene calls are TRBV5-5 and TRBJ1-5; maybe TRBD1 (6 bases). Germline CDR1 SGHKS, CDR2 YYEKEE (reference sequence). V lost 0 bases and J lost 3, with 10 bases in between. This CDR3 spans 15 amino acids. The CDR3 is CASSLGQGINQPQHF. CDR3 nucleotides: TGTGCCAGCAGCTTGGGGCAGGGGATCAATCAGCCCCAGCATTTT.

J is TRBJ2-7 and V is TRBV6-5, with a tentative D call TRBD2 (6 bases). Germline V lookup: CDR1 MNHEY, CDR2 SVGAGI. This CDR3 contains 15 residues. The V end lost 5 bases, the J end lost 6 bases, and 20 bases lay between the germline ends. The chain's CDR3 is CASSTLSGGVGEQYF. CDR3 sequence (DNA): TGTGCCAGCAGTACCCTTAGCGGAGGAGTGGGCGAGCAGTACTTC.

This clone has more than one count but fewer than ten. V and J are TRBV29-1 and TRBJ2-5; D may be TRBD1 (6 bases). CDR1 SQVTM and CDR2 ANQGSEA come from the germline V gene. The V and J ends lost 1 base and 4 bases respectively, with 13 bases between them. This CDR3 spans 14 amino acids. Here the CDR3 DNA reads TGCAGCGTTGAAGGTGGGGGCGTGGGAGAGACCCAGTACTTC. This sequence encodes CSVEGGGVGETQYF.

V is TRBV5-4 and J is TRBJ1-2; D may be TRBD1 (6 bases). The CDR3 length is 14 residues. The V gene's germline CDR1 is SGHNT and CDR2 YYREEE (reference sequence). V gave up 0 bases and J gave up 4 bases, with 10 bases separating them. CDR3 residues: CASSLVEGGYGYTF. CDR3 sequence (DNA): TGTGCCAGCAGCTTGGTAGAAGGGGGCTATGGCTACACCTTC.

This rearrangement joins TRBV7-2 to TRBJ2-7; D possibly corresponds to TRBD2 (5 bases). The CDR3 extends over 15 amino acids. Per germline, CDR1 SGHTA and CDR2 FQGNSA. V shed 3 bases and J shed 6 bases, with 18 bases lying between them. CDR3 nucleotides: TGTGCCAGCAGCTTCCCTTTTGGGAGTGGGCTCGAGCAGTACTTC. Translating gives CASSFPFGSGLEQYF.

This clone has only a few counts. The CDR3 reads CASSLARRNTEAFF. DNA of the CDR3: TGTGCCAGCAGCTTAGCGCGGAGGAACACTGAAGCTTTCTTT. The rearrangement links TRBV7-2 to TRBJ1-1; D remains ambiguous. Trimming removed 0 bases from V and 1 base from J, with 6 bases in between. CDR3 length: 14 residues. Germline V gene sequence: CDR1 SGHTA, CDR2 FQGNSA. Combining the CDR3 with reference TRBV7-2 and TRBJ1-1 gives the whole variable domain GAGVSQSPSNKVTEKGKDVELRCDPISGHTALYWYRQSLGQGLEFLIYFQGNSAPDKSGLPSDRFSAERTGGSVSTLTIQRTQQEDSAVYLCASSLARRNTEAFFGQGTRLTVV.

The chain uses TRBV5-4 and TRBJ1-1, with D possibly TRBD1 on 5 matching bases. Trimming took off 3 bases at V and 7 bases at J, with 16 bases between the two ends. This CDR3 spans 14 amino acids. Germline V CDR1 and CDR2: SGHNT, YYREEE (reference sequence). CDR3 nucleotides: TGTGCCAGCAGCTCCCCTTCTGGGGCTAATGAAGCTTTCTTT. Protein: CASSSPSGANEAFF.